This T cell receptor (beta chain) is from a study of response to subunit inactivated influenza vaccine. This clonotype was counted ten times or more. Trimming pared 4 bases from V and 2 bases from J, leaving 15 bases between. This CDR3 comprises 15 residues. The V gene's germline CDR1 is SGHDT and CDR2 YYEEEE. TCRdb analysed the RT-PCR reads with MiXCR anew, one entry per CDR3 protein. The data contain around 600,000 distinct CDR3 sequences, 10% to 12% of them singletons. This sample was also put to use in a study of T cells expressing NK-cell markers. From that second work: For TCR beta, cDNA was produced by 5'RACE template switching with UMIs. HCMV seropositivity characterized seven of the eight sequenced donors, and seronegativity one.

This sequence joins TRBV5-6 and TRBJ2-5; D not certain. The clonotype was recovered from a man aged 50-60 years who received an inactivated influenza vaccine. The sequencing here drew on PBMCs from blood, taken on the day of vaccination. This chain's CDR3 is CASSQKVWFQETQYF. The CDR3 DNA reads TGTGCCAGCAGCCAGAAGGTCTGGTTTCAAGAGACCCAGTACTTC. Combining the CDR3 with reference TRBV5-6 and TRBJ2-5 gives the whole variable domain DAGVTQSPTHLIKTRGQQVTLRCSPKSGHDTVSWYQQALGQGPQFIFQYYEEEERQRGNFPDRFSGHQFPNYSSELNVNALLLGDSALYLCASSQKVWFQETQYFGPGTRLLVL.